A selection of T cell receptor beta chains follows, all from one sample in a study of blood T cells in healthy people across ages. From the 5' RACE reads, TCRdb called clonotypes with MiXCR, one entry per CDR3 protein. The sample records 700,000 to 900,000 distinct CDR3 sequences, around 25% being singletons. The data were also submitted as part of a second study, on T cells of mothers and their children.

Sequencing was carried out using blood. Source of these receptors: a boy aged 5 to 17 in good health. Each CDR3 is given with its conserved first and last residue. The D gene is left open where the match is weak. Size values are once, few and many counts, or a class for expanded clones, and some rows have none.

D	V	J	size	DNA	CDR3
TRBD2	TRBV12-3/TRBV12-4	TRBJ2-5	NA	TGTGCCAGCAGCCCACTAGCGGGGGTTGAGACCCAGTACTTC	CASSPLAGVETQYF
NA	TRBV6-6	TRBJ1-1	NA	TGTGCCAGCAGCACAGGACAGTTCAACACTGAAGCTTTCTTT	CASSTGQFNTEAFF
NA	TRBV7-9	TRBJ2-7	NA	TGTGCCAGCAGCCCAGGGGAGGGTCCCTACGAGCAGTACTTC	CASSPGEGPYEQYF
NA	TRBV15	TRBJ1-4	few	TGTGCCACCAGCAGAGATACAGTTAATGAAAAACTGTTTTTT	CATSRDTVNEKLFF
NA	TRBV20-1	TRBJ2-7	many	TGCAGTGCTACTGAGGGGGTCTCCTACGAGCAGTACTTC	CSATEGVSYEQYF
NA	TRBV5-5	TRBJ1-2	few	TGTGCCAGCAGCTTCGGAGGGGGGCCTAACTATGGCTACACCTTC	CASSFGGGPNYGYTF
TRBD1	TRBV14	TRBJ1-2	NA	TGTGCCAGCAGCCAAGGGGGACAGGGTCAGGGAAGCACCTTC	CASSQGGQGQGSTF
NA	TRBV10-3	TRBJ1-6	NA	TGTGCCATCCCGTTTCTTAGGGATGGTTCACCCCTCCACTTT	CAIPFLRDGSPLHF
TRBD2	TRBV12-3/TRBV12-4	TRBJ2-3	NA	TGTGCCAGCAGTTCCCGACTAGCGGACCGAGGCACAGATACGCAGTATTTT	CASSSRLADRGTDTQYF
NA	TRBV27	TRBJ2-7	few	TGTGCCAGCAGTGCTACAGGTATTCCCTACGAGCAGTACTTC	CASSATGIPYEQYF
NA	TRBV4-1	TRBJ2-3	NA	TGCGCCAGCAGCCAAGAACGTAGCGGTAGCACAGATACGCAGTATTTT	CASSQERSGSTDTQYF
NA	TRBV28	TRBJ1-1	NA	TGTGCCAGCAGTCTCCTGGGGCCAGGGTCGACTGAAGCTTTCTTT	CASSLLGPGSTEAFF
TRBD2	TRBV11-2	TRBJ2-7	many	TGTGCCAGCAGCTTAGTGGGGCGCCGGGGGGGCTCCTACGAGCAGTACTTC	CASSLVGRRGGSYEQYF
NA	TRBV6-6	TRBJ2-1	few	TGTGCCAGCAGTTACGTACACTCCTCGGCCTACAATGAGCAGTTCTTC	CASSYVHSSAYNEQFF
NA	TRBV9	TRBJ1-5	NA	TGTGCCAGCAGCGTAGAAGGGGGAGGCAATCAGCCCCAGCATTTT	CASSVEGGGNQPQHF
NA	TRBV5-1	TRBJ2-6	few	TGCGCCAGCAGCACCCAGGTTCCCTCTGGGGCCAACGTCCTGACTTTC	CASSTQVPSGANVLTF
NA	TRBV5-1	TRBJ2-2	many	TGCGCCAGCAGCTTGGAAGGTTACACCGGGGAGCTGTTTTTT	CASSLEGYTGELFF
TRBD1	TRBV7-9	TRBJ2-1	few	TGTGTCAGCAGCTCCAAGGGACAGGGAGCTGAGCAGTTCTTC	CVSSSKGQGAEQFF
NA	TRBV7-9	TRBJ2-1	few	TGTGCCAGCACTCGCAGGGGTGCGGTGACAGATGAGCAGTTCTTC	CASTRRGAVTDEQFF
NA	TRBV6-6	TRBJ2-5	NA	TGTGCCAGCAGTTACCGCGGAAGCGGAGAGACCCAGTACTTC	CASSYRGSGETQYF
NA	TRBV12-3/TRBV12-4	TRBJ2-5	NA	TGTGCCAGCAGTTTAGCAGTAGAGACCCAGTACTTC	CASSLAVETQYF
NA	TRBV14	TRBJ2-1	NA	TGTGCCAGCAGCACCAACTGGATGCAGGGTGAGACTGAGCAGTTCTTC	CASSTNWMQGETEQFF
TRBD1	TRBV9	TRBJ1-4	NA	TGTGCCAGCAGCCCCAGGGGGAGCGCAACTAATGAAAAACTGTTTTTT	CASSPRGSATNEKLFF
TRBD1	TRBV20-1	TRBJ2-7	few	TGCAGTGCTACAGAGGGTGGGACGGGACAGACCTATTACGAGCAGTACTTC	CSATEGGTGQTYYEQYF
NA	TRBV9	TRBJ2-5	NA	TGTGCCAGCAGCGTAGAGGACAGTTTTTATTCGACCCAGTACTTC	CASSVEDSFYSTQYF
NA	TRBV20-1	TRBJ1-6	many	TGCAGTGCGGACCCGGCCAGGGGCTATAATTCACCCCTCCACTTT	CSADPARGYNSPLHF
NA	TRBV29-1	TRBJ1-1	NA	TGCAGCGTAGCCCGCGGGGGGCACACCGAAGCTTTCTTT	CSVARGGHTEAFF
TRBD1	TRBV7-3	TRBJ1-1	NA	TGTGCCAGCAGCTTATCTTCCGGGACAGGGACTGAAGCTTTCTTT	CASSLSSGTGTEAFF
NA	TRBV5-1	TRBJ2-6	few	TGCGCCAGCAGCTCCGGGGCTTTCTCTGGGGCCAACGTCCTGACTTTC	CASSSGAFSGANVLTF
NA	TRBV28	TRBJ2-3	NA	TGTGCCAGCAGTTTTGTCCGCGGGACGGGGGATACGCAGTATTTT	CASSFVRGTGDTQYF
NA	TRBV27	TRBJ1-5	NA	TGTGCCAGCAGTAAGGTGGATAGCAATCAGCCCCAGCATTTT	CASSKVDSNQPQHF
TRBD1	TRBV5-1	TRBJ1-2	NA	TGCGCCAGCAGCTTGGGGTTGACAGGGGGCGTCTATGGCTACACCTTC	CASSLGLTGGVYGYTF
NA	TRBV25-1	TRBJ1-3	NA	TGTGCCAGCAGTGAATCAGGCGGGGGGCGCGTAGGAAACACCATATATTTT	CASSESGGGRVGNTIYF
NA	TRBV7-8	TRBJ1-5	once	TGTGCCAGCAGCTTAATCCAGGGGTATCAGCCCCAGCATTTT	CASSLIQGYQPQHF
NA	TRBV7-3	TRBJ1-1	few	TGTGCCAGCAGCCGGGACACTTTCTCGAACACTGAAGCTTTCTTT	CASSRDTFSNTEAFF